The 5 T cell receptor beta chains in this list originate from one sample, sequenced in a study of T cells in Graves' hyperthyroidism and ophthalmopathy. Researchers amplified the TCR beta CDR3 regions from RNA transcripts. TCR CDR3 regions were first amplified by RT-PCR with HTBI primers. TCRdb analysed the multiplex PCR reads with MiXCR anew, one entry per CDR3 protein. This sample carries about 350,000 distinct CDR3 sequences, approximately 14% of them seen once, and the ten largest clones take approximately 25%. The sequencing sample was made of blood. These receptors were taken from a woman in her twenties or thirties with Graves' hyperthyroidism.

The chain links TRBV4-1 to TRBJ1-1; no reliable D call. V lost 5 bases, J lost 5 bases, and 15 bases lay in between. This CDR3 is built from 14 residues. Germline lookup yields CDR1 MGHRA and CDR2 YSYEKL. The CDR3 reads CASSYRGLGTEAFF. CDR3 nucleotides: TGCGCCAGCAGCTATCGAGGTTTGGGTACTGAAGCTTTCTTT.

There are many counts of this clonotype. V usage is TRBV12-3 or TRBV12-4 and J usage is TRBJ2-2; TRBD2 aligns across 15 bases. V gave up 4 bases and J gave up 5 bases; unmatched junction bases: 8. This CDR3 has 18 amino acids. This CDR3 is CASSWAGLAGGRTGELFF. CDR3 DNA: TGTGCCAGCAGTTGGGCGGGACTAGCGGGAGGACGGACCGGGGAGCTGTTTTTT.

This clonotype appeared a few times. The V call is TRBV5-1, the J call TRBJ2-3, with TRBD2 matching 13 bases. V shed 4 bases, J shed 5 bases, and the junction held 4 bases outside the gene matches. CDR1 SGHRS and CDR2 YFSETQ come from the germline V gene. The CDR3 is made up of 15 amino acids. CDR3 DNA sequence: TGCGCCAGCAGCAGGACTAGCGGGAGTTTAGATACGCAGTATTTT. This sequence encodes CASSRTSGSLDTQYF.

Ten or more counts support this clonotype. This chain links TRBV20-1 with TRBJ2-3; the match to TRBD2 covers 10 bases. V shed 6 bases, J shed 3 bases, and the junction held 9 bases outside the gene matches. CDR1 DFQATT and CDR2 SNEGSKA come from the germline V gene (reference sequence). The CDR3 has 15 residues. CDR3 nucleotides: TGCAGTGCGAGAACGTTTAGCGGGAGGACAGATACGCAGTATTTT. This translates into CSARTFSGRTDTQYF.

The table lists this clonotype with many counts. The chain carries TRBV6-2 or TRBV6-3 and TRBJ2-4, with 7 bases identical to TRBD2. Germline loops: CDR1 MNHEY, CDR2 SVGEGT. Trimming cost V 5 bases and J 0 bases; bases outside gene matches: 4. CDR3 length: 15 residues. The CDR3 sequence: CASSRTSLAKNIQYF. In DNA form, the CDR3 reads TGTGCCAGCAGTCGGACTAGTTTAGCCAAAAACATTCAGTACTTC.